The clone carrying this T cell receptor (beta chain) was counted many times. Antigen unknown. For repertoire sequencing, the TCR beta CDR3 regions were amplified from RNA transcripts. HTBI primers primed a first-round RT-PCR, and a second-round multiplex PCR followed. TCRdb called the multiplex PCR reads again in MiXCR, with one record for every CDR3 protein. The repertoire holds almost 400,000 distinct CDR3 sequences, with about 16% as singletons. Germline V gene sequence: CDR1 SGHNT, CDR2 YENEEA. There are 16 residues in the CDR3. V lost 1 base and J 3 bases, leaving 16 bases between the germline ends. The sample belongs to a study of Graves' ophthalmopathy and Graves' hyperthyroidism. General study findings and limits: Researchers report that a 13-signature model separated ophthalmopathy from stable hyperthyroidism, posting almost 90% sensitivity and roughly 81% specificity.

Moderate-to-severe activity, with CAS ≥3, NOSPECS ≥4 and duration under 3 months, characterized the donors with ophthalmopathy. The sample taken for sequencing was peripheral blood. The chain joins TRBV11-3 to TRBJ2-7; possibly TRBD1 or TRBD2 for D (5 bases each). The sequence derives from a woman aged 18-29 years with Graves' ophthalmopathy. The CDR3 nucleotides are TGTGCCAGCAGCTTAGGGTGGGACGGAGAGCACTACGAGCAGTACTTC. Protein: CASSLGWDGEHYEQYF.